This entry lists 13 T cell receptor beta chains sequenced from one sample in a study of blood T cell repertoires in COVID-19. Generated by immunoSEQ multiplex PCR, the TCRdb table keeps only in-frame clones and is missing some. The profile shows under 300,000 clones, around 90% of them singletons. The sequenced sample consisted of peripheral blood. The receptor set was obtained from a young man with COVID-19, enrolled during active disease.

The chain employs TRBV23-1 and TRBJ2-5; tentatively, D is TRBD2 (6 bases). TRBV23-1 is labeled an ORF, and its function is uncertain. The CDR3 totals 16 residues. With 6 bases removed from V and 4 bases from J, the gap between germline ends came to 21 bases. As DNA, the CDR3 is TGCGCCAGCAGACGATCGACCGGGAGCCCCCGAGAGACCCAGTACTTC. Protein product: CASRRSTGSPRETQYF.

V is TRBV13 and J is TRBJ2-1; TRBD2 agrees at 13 bases. Germline-derived CDR1 and CDR2 are PRHDT and FYEKMQ (reference sequence). This CDR3 is built from 14 residues. The ends lost 5 bases at V and 10 bases at J; junction bases unmatched: 5. In DNA, the CDR3 is TGTGCCAGCAGCCCCGGACTAGCGGGGGAAGAGCAGTTCTTC. As protein: CASSPGLAGEEQFF.

As for this clone: This specimen includes other DNA sequences encoding the same CDR3. CDR3 amino acids: CASSYSGGGYTF. CDR3 sequence (DNA): TGTGCCAGCAGTTACTCCGGTGGTGGCTACACCTTC. The chain carries TRBV6-5 and TRBJ1-2; D not certain. The germline V and J ends were trimmed by 0 bases and 7 bases, with 6 bases remaining between them. Germline V gene lookup returns CDR1 MNHEY and CDR2 SVGAGI. The CDR3 is 12 residues long.

This clone was seen a single time. The rearrangement links TRBV28 to TRBJ1-6, with D uncertain. The V gene's germline CDR1 is MDHEN and CDR2 SYDVKM. This CDR3 is 15 amino acids long. Trimming cost V 5 bases and J 8 bases, with 16 bases left between them. This CDR3 is CASSPALSVHSPLHF. CDR3 coding DNA: TGTGCCAGCAGTCCCGCCCTGTCGGTTCATTCACCCCTCCACTTT.

V is TRBV29-1 and J is TRBJ1-4; 7 bases map to TRBD1. The V segment lost 6 bases and the J segment 7 bases; nucleotides outside the gene matches: 5. CDR1 is SQVTM and CDR2 is ANQGSEA in the germline V gene. This CDR3 has 12 residues. Written as DNA, the CDR3 is TGCAGCGTCCGTGCAGGGGGTGAAAAACTGTTTTTT. Protein product: CSVRAGGEKLFF.

J is TRBJ1-5 and V is TRBV23-1; maybe TRBD1 (6 bases). TRBV23-1 falls under the ORF class, with uncertain function. V lost 10 bases, J lost 3 bases, and 13 bases lay in between. The CDR3 length is 13 residues. The CDR3: CATKWTVNQPQHF. CDR3 nucleotide sequence: TGCGCCACCAAATGGACAGTCAATCAGCCCCAGCATTTT.

The V and J genes are TRBV10-3 and TRBJ2-7; possible D gene TRBD1, 5 bases. Germline V gives CDR1 ENHRY, CDR2 SYGVKD. The germline V and J ends were trimmed by 8 bases and 2 bases, with 16 bases remaining between them. The CDR3 extends over 14 amino acids. CDR3 protein: CAIQGQGEAYEQYF. In DNA, the CDR3 is TGTGCCATCCAGGGCCAGGGCGAAGCCTACGAGCAGTACTTC.

The rearrangement uses TRBV10-3 and TRBJ1-5; 9 positions agree with TRBD1. Looked up from germline, CDR1 is ENHRY and CDR2 is SYGVKD. This CDR3 is built from 13 residues. With 8 bases clipped from V and 4 bases from J, the junction kept 3 bases outside the gene matches. CDR3 amino acids: CAIGGQGNQPQHF. The CDR3 bases are TGTGCCATCGGAGGACAGGGGAATCAGCCCCAGCATTTT.

The chain carries TRBV25-1 and TRBJ1-5; the D is unclear. Germline V gene lookup returns CDR1 MGHDK and CDR2 SYGVNS. The CDR3 length is 13 residues. Trimming took 2 bases from V and 5 from J, leaving 7 bases between them. The DNA of the CDR3 is TGTGCCAGCAGTGAACAGGAAGATCAGCCCCAGCATTTT. It yields the protein CASSEQEDQPQHF.

This chain connects TRBV2 to TRBJ1-3; D remains ambiguous. Germline V gene sequence: CDR1 SNHLY, CDR2 FYNNEI. Trimming removed 4 bases at V and 1 base at J, with 8 bases between. There are 14 residues in the CDR3. In DNA, the CDR3 is TGTGCCAGCAGTGTCGGCAGGTCTGGAAACACCATATATTTT. Encoded protein: CASSVGRSGNTIYF.

The chain couples TRBV7-9 to TRBJ1-1; D is possibly TRBD1 (5 bases). V dropped 5 bases and J dropped 1 base, with 11 bases sitting between them. CDR3 length: 14 residues. CDR1 SEHNR and CDR2 FQNEAQ come from the germline V gene (reference sequence). This CDR3 is CASSPRGGNTEAFF. The CDR3 DNA reads TGTGCCAGCAGCCCCCGGGGGGGGAACACTGAAGCTTTCTTT. Full variable domain (remainder filled in from reference TRBV7-9 and TRBJ1-1): DTGVSQNPRHKITKRGQNVTFRCDPISEHNRLYWYRQTLGQGPEFLTYFQNEAQLEKSRLLSDRFSAERPKGSFSTLEIQRTEQGDSAMYLCASSPRGGNTEAFFGQGTRLTVV.

This sequence joins TRBV12-3 or TRBV12-4 and TRBJ2-5, with 8 bases matching TRBD1. The CDR3 is 13 residues long. Trimming took 6 bases from V and 5 from J; bases not matched to a gene: 5. The CDR3, as DNA: TGTGCCAGCAGCGGACAGGGCGGCGAGACCCAGTACTTC. Translated, it gives CASSGQGGETQYF.

As concerns this clone: Distinct nucleotide sequences in the sample also encode this CDR3. The chain has TRBV18 and TRBJ1-1; 8 bases match TRBD1. The CDR3 is made up of 15 amino acids. Germline CDR1 and CDR2: KGHSH and LQKENI. Germline trimming cut 3 bases from V and 0 bases from J; bases unmatched to any gene: 3. CDR3 protein: CASSPLDRVNTEAFF. CDR3 in DNA: TGTGCCAGCTCACCCTTGGACAGGGTGAACACTGAAGCTTTCTTT.